Shown below are 14 T cell receptor beta chains from a single sample sequenced in a study of blood T cell repertoires in COVID-19. Using immunoSEQ multiplex PCR, the repertoire was profiled, and TCRdb retains in-frame clones only, with some absent. The data show 310,000 or so clones, 87% seen once. The sequenced sample was peripheral blood. These receptors were obtained from a woman between 45 and 60 years old who had recovered from COVID-19.

The gene calls are TRBV27 and TRBJ2-1; D ambiguous. Germline lookup yields CDR1 MNHEY and CDR2 SMNVEV (reference sequence). This CDR3 has 16 residues. V was cut by 4 bases and J by 0 bases, with 13 bases left in between. CDR3 sequence: CASSSYLDSSYNEQFF. CDR3 sequence (DNA): TGTGCCAGCAGTTCGTACCTTGATAGCTCCTACAATGAGCAGTTCTTC.

This chain connects TRBV6-6 to TRBJ1-2, with a weak D call TRBD1 (6 bases). CDR1 MNHNY and CDR2 SVGAGI come from the germline V gene (reference sequence). V was cut by 6 bases and J by 3 bases, with 17 bases left in between. This CDR3 region has 15 residues. The CDR3 sequence: CASSLDAGADYGYTF. DNA of the CDR3: TGTGCCAGCAGCCTTGATGCAGGGGCGGACTATGGCTACACCTTC.

The CDR3 DNA sequence: TGTGCCAGCAGCGTGGGAGCGGTTGAAGAAAATGAGCAGTTCTTC. Translated, it gives CASSVGAVEENEQFF. This chain joins TRBV9 and TRBJ2-1; D possibly corresponds to TRBD2 (5 bases). Germline CDR1 reads SGDLS; CDR2 reads YYNGEE. The length of the CDR3 is 15 residues. V was shortened by 2 bases and J by 7 bases, with 16 bases between the two germline ends.

The V and J genes are TRBV28 and TRBJ2-1; TRBD2 matches 10 bases. Trimming at V came to 7 bases and at J to 1 base, leaving 7 bases not matched to a gene. Germline values: CDR1 MDHEN, CDR2 SYDVKM. This CDR3 has 16 residues. The CDR3 DNA sequence: TGTGCCAGCACCTCTAGCGGGAGTGAGTCCTACAATGAGCAGTTCTTC. Protein sequence: CASTSSGSESYNEQFF.

The chain employs TRBV4-1 and TRBJ2-1; D not certain. Germline CDR1 MGHRA, CDR2 YSYEKL. This CDR3 comprises 13 residues. V was trimmed by 5 bases and J by 0 bases, leaving 5 bases between them. The CDR3, as DNA: TGCGCCAGCAGCGGTAGCTCCTACAATGAGCAGTTCTTC. Translating gives CASSGSSYNEQFF.

The chain carries TRBV5-1 and TRBJ1-4, with 8 bases that match TRBD1. Losses at the gene ends were 4 bases for V and 8 bases for J; bases not matched to a gene: 7. Germline CDR1 SGHRS, CDR2 YFSETQ. The CDR3 totals 14 residues. The CDR3 is CASSIGQGREKLFF. CDR3 coding DNA: TGCGCCAGCAGCATTGGACAGGGAAGGGAAAAACTGTTTTTT.

This chain joins TRBV6-2 or TRBV6-3 and TRBJ2-1, with 12 positions matching TRBD2. Germline V gene data show CDR1 as MNHEY and CDR2 as SVGEGT. Trimming cost V 6 bases and J 9 bases; bases outside gene matches: 9. The CDR3 length is 15 residues. The CDR3 reads CASSQSGLAGIEQFF. CDR3 bases: TGTGCCAGCAGCCAGTCGGGACTAGCGGGTATTGAGCAGTTCTTC.

The J gene is TRBJ1-1, the V gene TRBV19, with unresolved D. V was shortened by 3 bases and J by 5 bases, with 16 bases between the two germline ends. Germline lookup yields CDR1 LNHDA and CDR2 SQIVND (reference sequence). CDR3 length: 15 residues. Here the CDR3 DNA reads TGTGCCAGTAGTATCTCGCCCGGCTCGGGGACTGAAGCTTTCTTT. Residues: CASSISPGSGTEAFF.

The chain couples TRBV29-1 to TRBJ2-2; 7 bases align to TRBD2. The CDR3 sequence is 13 residues long. V shed 4 bases, J shed 6 bases, and the junction held 5 bases outside the gene matches. The V gene's germline CDR1 is SQVTM and CDR2 ANQGSEA. CDR3 protein: CSVAGGQPGELFF. CDR3 sequence (DNA): TGCAGCGTTGCGGGGGGTCAGCCCGGGGAGCTGTTTTTT.

This chain uses TRBV27 with TRBJ2-3, with a possible D match to TRBD2 (5 bases). Germline assignment: CDR1 MNHEY and CDR2 SMNVEV (reference sequence). V shed 7 bases and J shed 3 bases, with 23 bases lying between them. CDR3 length: 17 amino acids. The CDR3: CASTPWRARMGTDTQYF. The CDR3 DNA follows: TGTGCCAGCACCCCTTGGCGGGCTAGGATGGGGACAGATACGCAGTATTTT.

This clone has ten or more counts. The chain joins TRBV20-1 to TRBJ2-5; the D gene is possibly TRBD2 (7 bases). The CDR3 extends over 14 amino acids. Looked up from germline, CDR1 is DFQATT and CDR2 is SNEGSKA (reference sequence). V was clipped by 3 bases and J by 5 bases, with 16 bases between them. The DNA for the CDR3 is TGCAGTGCTAGTTCGGGGGGCGCGGAGGAGACCCAGTACTTC. This translates into CSASSGGAEETQYF.

The chain has TRBV29-1 and TRBJ2-1; maybe TRBD1 (5 bases). CDR1 SQVTM and CDR2 ANQGSEA come from the germline V gene. The CDR3 runs to 13 residues. Trimming pared 3 bases from V and 9 bases from J, leaving 15 bases between. The CDR3 DNA sequence: TGCAGCGTTGATAGGTTGGCGCAGGGTGAGCAGTTCTTC. As protein: CSVDRLAQGEQFF.

This sequence joins TRBV3-1 (or the pseudogene TRBV3-2) and TRBJ2-6, with D possibly matching TRBD1 (6 bases). This CDR3 has 18 residues. Germline V CDR1 and CDR2: LGHDT, YNNKEL (reference sequence). V dropped 2 bases and J dropped 8 bases, with 22 bases sitting between them. For the CDR3, the DNA is TGTGCCAGCAGCCAACTTCCGCTGGACAGCCTGGGGCCCAACGTCCTGACTTTC. Translated: CASSQLPLDSLGPNVLTF.

The J gene is TRBJ1-3, the V gene TRBV6-2 or TRBV6-3; D unresolved. CDR1 and CDR2 (germline): MNHEY, SVGEGT. CDR3 size: 16 residues. Trimming removed 2 bases from V and 0 bases from J, with 11 bases in between. The DNA of the CDR3 is TGTGCCAGCAGTTACCGAACAGTCTACTCTGGAAACACCATATATTTT. Its translation is CASSYRTVYSGNTIYF.